Listed below are T cell receptor beta chains from one sample, sequenced in a study of T cell repertoires in cytomegalovirus infection. Their antigen targets remain unknown. TCRdb reprocessed the reads with MiXCR, giving one entry per CDR3 protein. This table holds fewer than 650,000 distinct CDR3 sequences, under 45% found once. This material consisted of cultured PBMCs, taken from culture after CMV antigen stimulation. The source of these receptors is a human donor in good health (CMV status not recorded). Some clones in this sample may be carry-over from other donors' samples. The CDR3 runs from the conserved cysteine through the conserved F or W. The D gene is left open where the match is weak. Clone size is stated in some rows and not others, as once, few, many or a class when expanded.

TGTGCCAGCAGCTCGGGTCTTGGCACAGATACGCAGTATTTT	CASSSGLGTDTQYF	few	TRBJ2-3	TRBV5-6	-
TGTGCCAGCAGTGAAGCGACAGGGGCCGGCTACGAGCAGTACTTC	CASSEATGAGYEQYF	few	TRBJ2-7	TRBV6-1	TRBD1
TGTGCCAGCAGCTTAGCAGGGGACCTCTCCTACGAGCAGTACTTC	CASSLAGDLSYEQYF	-	TRBJ2-7	TRBV7-6	-
TGTGCCAGCGGACCCAAGGGGGGGAGGGGAGATACGCAGTATTTT	CASGPKGGRGDTQYF	few	TRBJ2-3	TRBV7-2	-
TGTGCCAGCAGTACAACTCGGGGGGCAGGGAAACTGTTTTTT	CASSTTRGAGKLFF	-	TRBJ1-4	TRBV25-1	-
TGTGCCAGCAGCTGGATTTCGGAGCCCGCCTACGAGCAGTACTTC	CASSWISEPAYEQYF	-	TRBJ2-7	TRBV7-2	-
TGTGCCAGCAGCTTAGCATGGGGGGGGTATGGCTACACCTTC	CASSLAWGGYGYTF	-	TRBJ1-2	TRBV7-2	-
TGTGCCAGCAGGCTAAGGGAGTCCGCCGAGACCCAGTACTTC	CASRLRESAETQYF	-	TRBJ2-5	TRBV12-3/TRBV12-4	-
TGTGCCAGCAGTTCACCAGGGACAGGGGGCCACGAGCAGTACTTC	CASSSPGTGGHEQYF	-	TRBJ2-7	TRBV27	TRBD1
TGCAGTGCTAGAGATGTCAGGCTGCAAGAGACCCAGTACTTC	CSARDVRLQETQYF	-	TRBJ2-5	TRBV20-1	-